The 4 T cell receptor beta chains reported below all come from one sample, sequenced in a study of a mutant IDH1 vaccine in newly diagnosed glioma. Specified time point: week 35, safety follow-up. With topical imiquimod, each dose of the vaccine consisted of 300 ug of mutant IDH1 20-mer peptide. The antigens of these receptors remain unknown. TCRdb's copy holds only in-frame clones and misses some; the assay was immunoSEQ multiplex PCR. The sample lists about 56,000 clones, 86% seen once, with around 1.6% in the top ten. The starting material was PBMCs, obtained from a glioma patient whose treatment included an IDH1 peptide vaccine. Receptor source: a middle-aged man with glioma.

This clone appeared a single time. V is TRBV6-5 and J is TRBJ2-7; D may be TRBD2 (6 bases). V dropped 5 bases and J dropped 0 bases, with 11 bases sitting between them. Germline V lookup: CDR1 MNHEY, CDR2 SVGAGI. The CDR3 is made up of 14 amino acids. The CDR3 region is CASSRGVSSYEQYF. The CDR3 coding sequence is TGTGCCAGCAGTCGCGGGGTTAGCTCCTACGAGCAGTACTTC.

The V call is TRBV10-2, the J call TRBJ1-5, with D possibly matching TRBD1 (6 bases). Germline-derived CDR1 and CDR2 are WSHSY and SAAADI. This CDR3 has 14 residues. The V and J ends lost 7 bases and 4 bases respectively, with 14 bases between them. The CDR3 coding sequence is TGCGCCAGCACTATACAGGGCCGGAATCAGCCCCAGCATTTT. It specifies CASTIQGRNQPQHF.

In DNA form, the CDR3 reads TGTGCCAGTAGTATCCGGGACTATAAGCCTAGGGAGCTGTTTTTT. Encoded protein: CASSIRDYKPRELFF. The V gene is TRBV19, the J gene TRBJ2-2; 7 bases align to TRBD2. In germline, CDR1 is LNHDA, CDR2 SQIVND (reference sequence). This CDR3 is built from 15 residues. Trimming removed 3 bases from V and 9 bases from J; junction bases left unmatched: 10.

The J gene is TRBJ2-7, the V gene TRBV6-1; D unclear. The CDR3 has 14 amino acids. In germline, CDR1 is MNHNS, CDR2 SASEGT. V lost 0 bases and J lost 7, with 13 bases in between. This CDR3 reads CASSEATRRMEQYF. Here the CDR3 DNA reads TGTGCCAGCAGTGAAGCGACCAGAAGGATGGAGCAGTACTTC.